Listed here are 16 T cell receptor beta chains from one sample, sequenced in a study of blood T cell repertoires in COVID-19. Sequenced by immunoSEQ multiplex PCR; TCRdb stores in-frame clones only, minus some. The table lists 150,000 to 200,000 clones, approximately 83% of them singletons, with nearly 8.5% in the top ten. The sequencing input was peripheral blood. The receptors shown here come from a man aged 55 to 70 with acute or convalescent COVID-19.

V and J are TRBV28 and TRBJ1-3; D may be TRBD1 (6 bases). Trimming pared 5 bases from V and 7 bases from J, leaving 18 bases between. The length of the CDR3 is 15 residues. CDR1 and CDR2 from the germline V gene are MDHEN and SYDVKM. CDR3 protein: CASSRPVGGGNTIYF. The CDR3 DNA is TGTGCCAGCAGTCGACCCGTAGGGGGTGGCAACACCATATATTTT.

The rearrangement uses TRBV3-1 (or the pseudogene TRBV3-2) and TRBJ1-2; D remains unclear. This CDR3 has 12 amino acids. V gave up 4 bases and J gave up 3 bases, with 6 bases separating them. Germline V gene lookup returns CDR1 LGHDT and CDR2 YNNKEL (reference sequence). The CDR3 here is CASSRLDYGYTF. DNA of the CDR3: TGTGCCAGCAGCCGTCTAGACTATGGCTACACCTTC.

The genes are TRBV30 and TRBJ2-1; D is unresolved. CDR3 length equals 13 residues. Trimming cost V 0 bases and J 9 bases, with 12 bases left between them. CDR1 GTSNPN and CDR2 SVGIG come from the germline V gene (reference sequence). The CDR3 protein is CAWSVSRFGEQFF. CDR3 sequence (DNA): TGTGCCTGGAGTGTATCTCGGTTCGGTGAGCAGTTCTTC.

The rearrangement uses TRBV11-2 and TRBJ1-1; no firm D call. The CDR3 sequence is 14 residues long. V was trimmed by 2 bases and J by 5 bases, leaving 12 bases between them. CDR1 is SGHAT and CDR2 is FQNNGV in the germline V gene. The CDR3 spells CASSLLGSGTEAFF. CDR3 nucleotides: TGTGCCAGCAGCTTATTGGGGAGCGGGACTGAAGCTTTCTTT. The full variable domain, its missing parts supplied by reference TRBV11-2 and TRBJ1-1, is EAGVAQSPRYKIIEKRQSVAFWCNPISGHATLYWYQQILGQGPKLLIQFQNNGVVDDSQLPKDRFSAERLKGVDSTLKIQPAKLEDSAVYLCASSLLGSGTEAFFGQGTRLTVV.

J is TRBJ1-4 and V is TRBV7-9; the match to TRBD1 covers 9 bases. This CDR3 is built from 17 residues. Looked up from germline, CDR1 is SEHNR and CDR2 is FQNEAQ (reference sequence). Unmatched junction bases numbered 12, after V lost 5 bases and J lost 5 bases. CDR3 nucleotide sequence: TGTGCCAGCAGCCGAGGATCGGGGACAGGGTTGAATGAAAAACTGTTTTTT. Translated: CASSRGSGTGLNEKLFF.

The V and J genes are TRBV7-2 and TRBJ2-7, with TRBD2 matching 9 bases. The trim removed 1 base at V and 4 bases at J, leaving 5 bases unmatched. Germline V gives CDR1 SGHTA, CDR2 FQGNSA. The CDR3 has 15 residues. The CDR3 coding sequence is TGTGCCAGCAGCTTAGTGGTAGCGGGAGAATACGAGCAGTACTTC. Protein sequence: CASSLVVAGEYEQYF.

This clone showed up just once. The chain is built from TRBV5-1 and TRBJ1-2, with D perhaps TRBD1 (5 bases). The V gene lost 4 bases and the J gene lost 2 bases, with 15 bases spanning the gap. This CDR3 is built from 15 residues. The germline V gene has CDR1 SGHRS and CDR2 YFSETQ. The CDR3 bases are TGCGCCAGCAGCCTGGGGCAGGTTCCAAACTATGGCTACACCTTC. Protein sequence: CASSLGQVPNYGYTF.

The table lists this clone with a count of one. Other DNA sequences from this sample encode an identical CDR3 as well. This chain connects TRBV20-1 to TRBJ1-5, with D perhaps TRBD1 (5 bases). Trimming shortened V by 3 bases and J by 0 bases, and 6 bases separated the two germline ends. This CDR3 contains 13 residues. Germline assignment: CDR1 DFQATT and CDR2 SNEGSKA (reference sequence). In DNA form, the CDR3 reads TGCAGTGCTAGTAGGGGTAGCAATCAGCCCCAGCATTTT. Encoded protein: CSASRGSNQPQHF.

This clone was recorded a few times. This chain uses TRBV11-2 with TRBJ1-3; tentative D call: TRBD1 (5 bases). Germline CDR1 SGHAT, CDR2 FQNNGV. CDR3 length: 13 amino acids. V was pared by 5 bases and J by 7 bases, with 12 bases between. The CDR3 DNA follows: TGTGCCAGCAGCCCGCAGGGATACAACACCATATATTTT. It specifies CASSPQGYNTIYF.

The genes are TRBV28 and TRBJ1-4; TRBD1 matches 7 bases. CDR1 is MDHEN and CDR2 is SYDVKM in the germline V gene. The CDR3 sequence is 14 residues long. V lost 2 bases and J lost 15; bases outside the gene matches: 12. As DNA, the CDR3 is TGTGCCAGCAGTTTAGGGACAGCCAAAACGTTGGTGTTTTTT. Residues: CASSLGTAKTLVFF.

This sequence joins TRBV5-1 and TRBJ2-5; tentative D call: TRBD1 (5 bases). Looked up from germline, CDR1 is SGHRS and CDR2 is YFSETQ. The CDR3 is 13 amino acids. Trimming shortened V by 6 bases and J by 2 bases, and 11 bases separated the two germline ends. CDR3 amino acids: CASTPGSQETQYF. The CDR3, as DNA: TGCGCCAGCACCCCAGGGTCGCAAGAGACCCAGTACTTC.

The V and J genes are TRBV10-3 and TRBJ2-7; D possibly corresponds to TRBD2 (5 bases). Trimming cost V 2 bases and J 6 bases, with 14 bases left between them. Germline V lookup: CDR1 ENHRY, CDR2 SYGVKD. This CDR3 is built from 14 residues. In DNA form, the CDR3 reads TGTGCCATCAGTGAGCAACTAGAGGTTTCCGAGCAGTACTTC. Amino acid sequence: CAISEQLEVSEQYF.

This chain links TRBV7-9 with TRBJ1-5, with D possibly being TRBD1 (5 bases). Trimming took off 3 bases at V and 5 bases at J, with 11 bases between the two ends. CDR3 size: 14 residues. Germline lookup yields CDR1 SEHNR and CDR2 FQNEAQ (reference sequence). This CDR3 reads CASSFWDSDQPQHF. In nucleotides, the CDR3 is TGTGCCAGCAGCTTCTGGGACTCTGATCAGCCCCAGCATTTT. The full variable domain, with the rest looked up from reference TRBV7-9 and TRBJ1-5, is DTGVSQNPRHKITKRGQNVTFRCDPISEHNRLYWYRQTLGQGPEFLTYFQNEAQLEKSRLLSDRFSAERPKGSFSTLEIQRTEQGDSAMYLCASSFWDSDQPQHFGDGTRLSIL.

The V gene is TRBV10-3, the J gene TRBJ1-2, with D tentatively TRBD1 (5 bases). CDR3 length: 12 residues. V shed 4 bases and J shed 5 bases, with 8 bases lying between them. Germline CDR1 ENHRY, CDR2 SYGVKD. The CDR3, as DNA: TGTGCCATCAGTGTTGGGGGGTATGGCTACACCTTC. Residues: CAISVGGYGYTF.

Only one count was recorded for this clone. V gene TRBV7-9 combines with J gene TRBJ1-1, with TRBD1 identical over 8 bases. The trim removed 3 bases at V and 8 bases at J, leaving 2 bases unmatched. CDR3 length: 12 amino acids. The V gene's germline CDR1 is SEHNR and CDR2 FQNEAQ (reference sequence). This CDR3 reads CASSFRQGEAFF. The CDR3, as DNA: TGTGCCAGCAGCTTCAGACAGGGGGAAGCTTTCTTT.

The V and J genes are TRBV30 and TRBJ2-4; unclear D gene. The CDR3 sequence is 12 residues long. CDR1 GTSNPN and CDR2 SVGIG come from the germline V gene (reference sequence). Trimming took 4 bases from V and 0 from J, leaving 4 bases between them. The CDR3: CAWTGAKNIQYF. The CDR3 coding sequence is TGTGCCTGGACAGGAGCCAAAAACATTCAGTACTTC. Based on the CDR3 plus reference TRBV30 and TRBJ2-4, the full variable domain is SQTIHQWPATLVQPVGSPLSLECTVEGTSNPNLYWYRQAAGRGLQLLFYSVGIGQISSEVPQNLSASRPQDRQFILSSKKLLLSDSGFYLCAWTGAKNIQYFGAGTRLSVL.